A selection of T cell receptor beta chains follows, all from one sample in a study of T cell responses to AZD1222 COVID-19 vaccine. Using immunoSEQ multiplex PCR, the repertoire was profiled, and TCRdb retains in-frame clones only, with some absent. The sample includes 150,000 to 160,000 clones, more than 85% of them seen just once. This specimen consisted of peripheral blood, obtained 28 days after the second AZD1222 dose. These receptor sequences come from an adult who received the AZD1222 COVID-19 vaccine. Both conserved end residues are part of each CDR3. The order of the fields is V gene, D gene, J gene, clone size, CDR3 protein, CDR3 DNA. D genes are given only for firm matches. The size entry is marked missing in some rows and otherwise reads once, few, many or a size class.

V gene: TRBV6-5
D gene: NA
J gene: TRBJ2-2
clone size: NA
CDR3 protein: CASSYTRRGELFF
CDR3 DNA: TGTGCCAGCAGTTACACTCGTCGCGGGGAGCTGTTTTTT

V gene: TRBV7-8
D gene: NA
J gene: TRBJ2-2
clone size: NA
CDR3 protein: CASSQMKITGELFF
CDR3 DNA: TGTGCCAGCAGCCAAATGAAGATCACCGGGGAGCTGTTTTTT

V gene: TRBV19
D gene: TRBD1
J gene: TRBJ1-2
clone size: NA
CDR3 protein: CASSIDRGTYGYTF
CDR3 DNA: TGTGCCAGTAGTATCGACAGGGGCACCTATGGCTACACCTTC

V gene: TRBV7-8
D gene: TRBD1
J gene: TRBJ1-1
clone size: NA
CDR3 protein: CASSLAKGQDAHTEAFF
CDR3 DNA: TGTGCCAGCAGCTTAGCGAAGGGACAGGACGCCCACACTGAAGCTTTCTTT

V gene: TRBV15
D gene: NA
J gene: TRBJ1-1
clone size: NA
CDR3 protein: CATSRATDNTEAFF
CDR3 DNA: TGTGCCACCAGCAGAGCGACTGATAACACTGAAGCTTTCTTT

V gene: TRBV11-2
D gene: NA
J gene: TRBJ1-6
clone size: NA
CDR3 protein: CASSLGSAAPLHF
CDR3 DNA: TGTGCCAGCAGCTTAGGATCTGCGGCACCCCTCCACTTT

V gene: TRBV24-1
D gene: NA
J gene: TRBJ1-4
clone size: NA
CDR3 protein: CATSDSRQLNEKLFF
CDR3 DNA: TGTGCCACCAGTGATTCGCGGCAGCTCAATGAAAAACTGTTTTTT

V gene: TRBV7-8
D gene: NA
J gene: TRBJ1-4
clone size: NA
CDR3 protein: CASSHGGQEKLFF
CDR3 DNA: TGTGCCAGCAGCCACGGGGGGCAGGAAAAACTGTTTTTT

V gene: TRBV28
D gene: NA
J gene: TRBJ1-2
clone size: few
CDR3 protein: CASSRTENYGYTF
CDR3 DNA: TGTGCCAGCAGTCGGACTGAGAACTATGGCTACACCTTC

V gene: TRBV19
D gene: NA
J gene: TRBJ1-1
clone size: NA
CDR3 protein: CASTEQGYMNTEAFF
CDR3 DNA: TGTGCCAGTACTGAGCAGGGGTATATGAACACTGAAGCTTTCTTT

V gene: TRBV9
D gene: NA
J gene: TRBJ1-6
clone size: NA
CDR3 protein: CASSAQGPGTPLHF
CDR3 DNA: TGTGCCAGCAGCGCGCAGGGGCCGGGGACACCCCTCCACTTT

V gene: TRBV3-1/TRBV3-2
D gene: NA
J gene: TRBJ1-2
clone size: NA
CDR3 protein: CASSPPVRAGDYGYTF
CDR3 DNA: TGTGCCAGCAGCCCCCCTGTCCGCGCAGGGGACTATGGCTACACCTTC

V gene: TRBV10-3
D gene: NA
J gene: TRBJ2-1
clone size: NA
CDR3 protein: CAIAGANRLDEQFF
CDR3 DNA: TGTGCCATCGCAGGGGCTAACCGATTGGATGAGCAGTTCTTC

V gene: TRBV2
D gene: NA
J gene: TRBJ1-1
clone size: NA
CDR3 protein: CASREGRKNTEAFF
CDR3 DNA: TGTGCCAGCAGGGAGGGACGGAAGAACACTGAAGCTTTCTTT

V gene: TRBV7-2
D gene: NA
J gene: TRBJ2-1
clone size: NA
CDR3 protein: CATARGRGGGNEQFF
CDR3 DNA: TGTGCCACAGCTAGAGGCAGGGGTGGTGGGAATGAGCAGTTCTTC

V gene: TRBV7-6
D gene: NA
J gene: TRBJ1-6
clone size: NA
CDR3 protein: CASSLTGADSPLHF
CDR3 DNA: TGTGCCAGCAGCTTAACTGGGGCGGATTCACCCCTCCACTTT

V gene: TRBV14
D gene: NA
J gene: TRBJ1-1
clone size: NA
CDR3 protein: CASSQESRRSTEAFF
CDR3 DNA: TGTGCCAGCAGCCAAGAATCCAGGAGGTCAACTGAAGCTTTCTTT

V gene: TRBV29-1
D gene: NA
J gene: TRBJ1-1
clone size: NA
CDR3 protein: CSVVRQRNTEAFF
CDR3 DNA: TGCAGCGTTGTCAGGCAGCGAAACACTGAAGCTTTCTTT

V gene: TRBV2
D gene: NA
J gene: TRBJ2-7
clone size: NA
CDR3 protein: CASRTSETKRSYEQYF
CDR3 DNA: TGTGCCAGCAGGACGTCCGAGACAAAACGCTCCTACGAGCAGTACTTC

V gene: TRBV7-8
D gene: TRBD1
J gene: TRBJ1-4
clone size: NA
CDR3 protein: CASSVTGGRNEKLFF
CDR3 DNA: TGTGCCAGCAGCGTTACAGGGGGGAGAAATGAAAAACTGTTTTTT

V gene: TRBV6-6
D gene: TRBD2
J gene: TRBJ2-7
clone size: NA
CDR3 protein: CASSNAGAGEVYEQYF
CDR3 DNA: TGTGCCAGCAGCAACGCCGGAGCGGGAGAGGTATACGAGCAGTACTTC

V gene: TRBV9
D gene: NA
J gene: TRBJ1-4
clone size: NA
CDR3 protein: CASSTDPHATNEKLFF
CDR3 DNA: TGTGCCAGCTCAACGGACCCCCATGCAACTAATGAAAAACTGTTTTTT

V gene: TRBV30
D gene: TRBD1
J gene: TRBJ1-5
clone size: NA
CDR3 protein: CAWSAGGNQPQHF
CDR3 DNA: TGTGCCTGGAGTGCAGGGGGTAATCAGCCCCAGCATTTT

V gene: TRBV4-1
D gene: TRBD2
J gene: TRBJ2-5
clone size: NA
CDR3 protein: CASSHGGTSGQETQYF
CDR3 DNA: TGCGCCAGCAGCCACGGGGGGACTAGCGGCCAAGAGACCCAGTACTTC

V gene: TRBV7-8
D gene: NA
J gene: TRBJ2-3
clone size: NA
CDR3 protein: CASSLAHREYTDTQYF
CDR3 DNA: TGTGCCAGCAGCTTAGCGCACAGGGAGTATACAGATACGCAGTATTTT

V gene: TRBV30
D gene: NA
J gene: TRBJ1-2
clone size: NA
CDR3 protein: CAWGDWGYTF
CDR3 DNA: TGTGCCTGGGGGGACTGGGGCTACACCTTC

V gene: TRBV3-1/TRBV3-2
D gene: NA
J gene: TRBJ2-1
clone size: NA
CDR3 protein: CASSHRQINEQFF
CDR3 DNA: TGTGCCAGCAGCCATAGACAGATAAATGAGCAGTTCTTC